This T cell receptor beta chain comes out of a study of lung T cells in sarcoidosis with Löfgren's syndrome. Regarding the study as a whole: Recognition of an unidentified sarcoidosis antigen was only suggested. Multiple Löfgren's syndrome patients reportedly shared TRAV12-1 and TRBV2 CDR3 motifs, suggesting public CD4+ TCRs.

This clonotype rates as medium-sized. The antigen is not known. TCRdb recomputed calls from the reads with MiXCR, one row per CDR3 protein. The data hold 2,500 to 3,500 distinct CDR3 sequences, with 25% to 30% observed a single time. The length of the CDR3 is 14 residues. Looked up from germline, CDR1 is MNHNS and CDR2 is SASEGT. The V segment lost 5 bases and the J segment 8 bases; nucleotides outside the gene matches: 9. The receptor's source is a human donor with sarcoidosis (Löfgren's syndrome or another form), or a control subject (not recorded which). The genes are TRBV6-1 and TRBJ1-1, with 9 bases matching TRBD1. The sequenced material came from CD4+ T cells from bronchoalveolar lavage. The CDR3 region has the DNA TGTGCCAGCAGTCCGGGACAGGGTAAGCTAGAAGCTTTCTTT. Its protein is CASSPGQGKLEAFF.